These 26 T cell receptor beta chains came from one sample sequenced in a study of blood T cells in healthy people across ages. The authors ran a second PCR of 7 to 11 cycles using a sample-barcoded 5' primer and a J-beta primer mix. One entry per CDR3 protein results from TCRdb running MiXCR on the 5' RACE reads. The profile shows about 640,000 distinct CDR3 sequences, roughly 53% of them singletons. The sequenced sample consisted of blood. These receptors were taken from a man aged 55 to 70 in good health.

Turning to this clonotype: A much bigger clone sits one base away, suggesting this may be a read error. The chain is built from TRBV27 and TRBJ1-1; D not resolved. The CDR3 covers 16 residues. The V end lost 6 bases, the J end lost 0 bases, and 17 bases lay between the germline ends. Germline loops: CDR1 MNHEY, CDR2 SMNVEV (reference sequence). The CDR3 sequence is CASRFGTGRLNTEAFF. In DNA form, the CDR3 reads TGTGCCAGCAGGTTTGGAACGGGGAGATTGAACACTGAAGCTTTCTTT.

This clonotype appeared a single time. This sequence joins TRBV5-5 and TRBJ1-3; no clear D gene. The CDR3 loop spans 14 amino acids. The V end lost 1 base, the J end lost 0 bases, and 5 bases lay between the germline ends. Germline V gene sequence: CDR1 SGHKS, CDR2 YYEKEE (reference sequence). The CDR3 region is CASSLPSSGNTIYF. The CDR3 nucleotides are TGTGCCAGCAGCTTGCCAAGCTCTGGAAACACCATATATTTT.

This clonotype was counted at least ten times. The junction differs from germline at one of its ends, possibly a read error. V and J are TRBV5-1 and TRBJ2-6; D uncertain. The germline V gene encodes CDR1 SGHRS and CDR2 YFSETQ. The CDR3 is 13 amino acids. CDR3 coding DNA: TGTGCCAGCAGTCTGGAGGGGGCCAACGTCCTGACTTTC. Its translation: CASSLEGANVLTF.

This clonotype was observed once. This chain links TRBV7-2 with TRBJ2-4; TRBD1 agrees at 7 bases. Germline lookup yields CDR1 SGHTA and CDR2 FQGNSA. The CDR3 has 14 residues. J gave up 2 bases and V 6 bases, and 4 bases lay outside the gene matches. CDR3 bases: TGTGCCAGCAGAAGACAGGGAACCAAAAACATTCAGTACTTC. This encodes CASRRQGTKNIQYF. Full variable domain (remainder filled in from reference TRBV7-2 and TRBJ2-4): GAGVSQSPSNKVTEKGKDVELRCDPISGHTALYWYRQSLGQGLEFLIYFQGNSAPDKSGLPSDRFSAERTGGSVSTLTIQRTQQEDSAVYLCASRRQGTKNIQYFGAGTRLSVL.

The chain joins TRBV7-2 to TRBJ1-2; possible D gene TRBD1, 5 bases. Trimming pared 1 base from V and 5 bases from J, leaving 17 bases between. The germline gives CDR1 SGHTA, CDR2 FQGNSA. There are 16 residues in the CDR3. CDR3 nucleotides: TGTGCCAGCAGCTTAGTCGGGGGACTGTCTATGTATGGCTACACCTTC. It encodes CASSLVGGLSMYGYTF.

The chain is built from TRBV3-1 and TRBJ2-1, with 10 bases matching TRBD2. Germline trimming cut 2 bases from V and 11 bases from J; bases unmatched to any gene: 12. CDR1 is LGHDT and CDR2 is YNNKEL in the germline V gene (reference sequence). The CDR3 is 16 amino acids. The CDR3 coding sequence is TGTGCCAGCAGCCAATTAGCGGGGGGCCCCCCATATCAGCAGTTCTTC. Translating gives CASSQLAGGPPYQQFF.

This clonotype was recorded a few times. V is TRBV6-6 and J is TRBJ2-6, with no clear D. Germline V gene sequence: CDR1 MNHNY, CDR2 SVGAGI (reference sequence). The CDR3 totals 14 residues. V was cut by 8 bases and J by 1 base, with 9 bases left in between. The DNA for the CDR3 is TGTGCCAGCGGAGACCGGTCTGGGGCCAACGTCCTGACTTTC. Its protein is CASGDRSGANVLTF.

The rearrangement uses TRBV28 and TRBJ2-7; 7 bases fit TRBD1. Germline CDR1 reads MDHEN; CDR2 reads SYDVKM. V was clipped by 5 bases and J by 0 bases; unmatched bases: 4. This CDR3 has 14 residues. The CDR3 coding sequence is TGTGCCAGCAGTCAGGGACAGTTCTCCTACGAGCAGTACTTC. Its protein product is CASSQGQFSYEQYF.

V and J are TRBV4-1 and TRBJ2-3; no reliable D call. Trimming removed 3 bases at V and 2 bases at J, with 9 bases between. The germline CDR1 and CDR2 sequences are MGHRA and YSYEKL. The CDR3 has 14 amino acids. The CDR3 DNA is TGCGCCAGCAGCCACCGGACCCTCACAGATACGCAGTATTTT. This translates into CASSHRTLTDTQYF.

This clonotype was seen just once. The genes are TRBV7-2 and TRBJ2-3, with 9 bases lining up with TRBD1. The CDR3 is 14 amino acids. The V gene's germline CDR1 is SGHTA and CDR2 FQGNSA. V trimming: 5 bases; J trimming: 4 bases; junction bases outside the gene matches: 4. The CDR3 DNA is TGTGCCAGCAGCCAGGACAGGGGCGCAGATACGCAGTATTTT. It yields the protein CASSQDRGADTQYF.

The rearrangement joins TRBV21-1 to TRBJ2-7. TRBV21-1 is termed a pseudogene. The CDR3 runs 9 residues. The CDR3 region has the DNA TGTGCCAGCAGCGAAGCCCAGTACTTC. Translated, it gives CASSEAQYF.

This rearrangement joins TRBV6-5 to TRBJ1-1; D unresolved. Trimming removed 10 bases from V and 1 base from J, with 19 bases in between. CDR3 length: 15 amino acids. Germline V gene data show CDR1 as MNHEY and CDR2 as SVGAGI. CDR3 sequence reads: CAIQKGGGSNTEAFF. Written as DNA, the CDR3 is TGTGCCATACAAAAGGGAGGCGGGTCGAACACTGAAGCTTTCTTT.

This clonotype came up a few times. V and J are TRBV6-2 or TRBV6-3 and TRBJ1-6; no clear D gene. CDR1 is MNHEY and CDR2 is SVGEGT in the germline V gene. The germline V and J ends were trimmed by 6 bases and 7 bases, with 10 bases remaining between them. This CDR3 region has 13 residues. The CDR3 here is CASREIRNSPLHF. CDR3 in DNA: TGTGCCAGCAGAGAGATTAGGAATTCACCCCTCCACTTT.

The chain combines TRBV6-1 with TRBJ1-6; TRBD1 aligns across 7 bases. The V and J ends lost 5 bases and 6 bases, in that order; junction bases with no gene match: 4. CDR3 length: 14 residues. Germline V gene data show CDR1 as MNHNS and CDR2 as SASEGT. CDR3 sequence (DNA): TGTGCCAGCAGTCCCCGGGACAGTAATTCACCCCTCCACTTT. Encoded protein: CASSPRDSNSPLHF.

The CDR3 coding sequence is TGTGCCAGCAGACAGGGGGCGCGGGAAAAACTGTTTTTT. Its translation: CASRQGAREKLFF. This chain uses TRBV13 with TRBJ1-4; 9 bases fit TRBD1. J gave up 8 bases and V 6 bases, and 4 bases lay outside the gene matches. The CDR3 totals 13 residues. Germline V gene sequence: CDR1 PRHDT, CDR2 FYEKMQ (reference sequence).

The rearrangement uses TRBV20-1 and TRBJ2-1, with 10 bases aligning to TRBD2. The CDR3 has 15 amino acids. CDR1 is DFQATT, CDR2 SNEGSKA, per germline (reference sequence). Trimming removed 3 bases from V and 2 bases from J; junction bases left unmatched: 4. The CDR3 nucleotides read TGCAGTGCTAGTACTAGCGGGGTGCCCTACAATGAGCAGTTCTTC. This encodes CSASTSGVPYNEQFF.

Details on this clonotype: Compared with germline, one end of the junction differs, possibly owing to a read error. The chain recombines TRBV5-1 with TRBJ1-2, with 11 bases that match TRBD1. This CDR3 comprises 15 residues. Germline CDR1 is SGHRS and CDR2 is YFSETQ. As DNA, the CDR3 is TGCGTCAGCAGCGTGGGACAGGGGGTGAGCTATGGCTACACCTTC. Translated: CVSSVGQGVSYGYTF.

V is TRBV18 and J is TRBJ2-1, with 8 bases lining up with TRBD2. The germline V gene has CDR1 KGHSH and CDR2 LQKENI. CDR3 length: 15 amino acids. The junction had 3 bases not matched to a gene; V was cut back by 1 base and J by 4 bases. This CDR3 is CASSPLAGIYNEQFF. CDR3 coding DNA: TGTGCCAGCTCACCACTAGCGGGAATATACAATGAGCAGTTCTTC. The full variable domain, its missing parts supplied by reference TRBV18 and TRBJ2-1, is NAGVMQNPRHLVRRRGQEARLRCSPMKGHSHVYWYRQLPEEGLKFMVYLQKENIIDESGMPKERFSAEFPKEGPSILRIQQVVRGDSAAYFCASSPLAGIYNEQFFGPGTRLTVL.

The DNA of the CDR3 is TGTGCCAGCAGTTTATCGATTCAAGGGGTGGAGACCCAGTACTTC. It yields the protein CASSLSIQGVETQYF. The chain employs TRBV27 and TRBJ2-5; perhaps TRBD1 as D (5 bases). This CDR3 has 15 amino acids. CDR1 and CDR2 from the germline V gene are MNHEY and SMNVEV (reference sequence). With 0 bases removed from V and 5 bases from J, the gap between germline ends came to 13 bases.

This rearrangement joins TRBV6-5 to TRBJ1-4; tentative D call: TRBD1 (5 bases). The ends were cut back, 6 bases at V and 5 bases at J, with 10 bases in the middle. Per germline, CDR1 MNHEY and CDR2 SVGAGI. The CDR3 extends over 13 amino acids. Written as DNA, the CDR3 is TGTGCCAGCAGACGGGACGTAAATGAAAAACTGTTTTTT. Amino acids: CASRRDVNEKLFF.

The sample holds a few counts of this clonotype. V usage is TRBV5-1 and J usage is TRBJ2-1, with 9 bases aligning to TRBD2. This CDR3 comprises 15 residues. The V gene end was trimmed by 1 base and the J gene end by 5 bases; junction bases not matched to a gene: 4. The germline gives CDR1 SGHRS, CDR2 YFSETQ. The chain's CDR3 is CASSLTASGDNEQFF. The CDR3 DNA is TGCGCCAGCAGCTTGACGGCTAGCGGGGACAATGAGCAGTTCTTC.

The count of this clonotype is one. This sequence joins TRBV5-8 and TRBJ1-2; the D gene is possibly TRBD1 (5 bases). CDR1 is SGHTS, CDR2 YDEGEE, per germline. The CDR3 consists of 13 residues. Deletions cut 4 bases from V and 8 bases from J, with 15 bases between. This chain's CDR3 is CASSRGRVEGYTF. CDR3 in DNA: TGTGCCAGCAGCAGGGGCAGGGTTGAAGGCTACACCTTC.

This clonotype was picked up a small number of times. This sequence joins TRBV20-1 and TRBJ1-6; D not resolved. The CDR3 is made up of 13 amino acids. The V gene lost 7 bases and the J gene lost 8 bases, with 15 bases spanning the gap. Germline V gives CDR1 DFQATT, CDR2 SNEGSKA (reference sequence). The CDR3 is CSVDWQEDSPLHF. DNA for the CDR3: TGCAGTGTAGATTGGCAAGAGGATTCACCCCTCCACTTT.

V gene TRBV2 combines with J gene TRBJ2-5; D not certain. The V gene lost 7 bases and the J gene lost 2 bases, with 8 bases spanning the gap. CDR3 length: 12 residues. Germline-derived CDR1 and CDR2 are SNHLY and FYNNEI. The CDR3 region has the DNA TGTGCCAGCAATGGCGATCAAGAGACCCAGTACTTC. As protein: CASNGDQETQYF.

V and J are TRBV5-1 and TRBJ2-1; TRBD2 agrees at 13 bases. J was trimmed by 6 bases and V by 2 bases; bases with no gene match: 2. Germline CDR1 reads SGHRS; CDR2 reads YFSETQ. This CDR3 contains 15 residues. The CDR3 reads CASSFGTSGTNEQFF. In DNA, the CDR3 is TGCGCCAGCAGCTTCGGGACTAGCGGGACCAATGAGCAGTTCTTC.

The sample holds one count of this clonotype. J is TRBJ2-3 and V is TRBV5-1; the D gene is possibly TRBD2 (6 bases). The germline V gene has CDR1 SGHRS and CDR2 YFSETQ. The CDR3 is 18 residues long. Between the trimmed V and J ends, which lost 0 bases and 3 bases, there was a span of 20 bases. CDR3 in DNA: TGCGCCAGCAGCTTGGCCGCCTTTGGGGCGGGGAGTACAGATACGCAGTATTTT. Its translation is CASSLAAFGAGSTDTQYF. The whole variable domain, filled in from reference TRBV5-1 and TRBJ2-3, reads KAGVTQTPRYLIKTRGQQVTLSCSPISGHRSVSWYQQTPGQGLQFLFEYFSETQRNKGNFPGRFSGRQFSNSRSEMNVSTLELGDSALYLCASSLAAFGAGSTDTQYFGPGTRLTVL.